This T cell receptor beta chain was recovered during a study of T cells after yellow fever vaccination. Study-wide results and caveats: Clonotype sharing between CD4 and CD8 compartments was small. After the booster, 96% of CD4 and 88% of CD8 primary-response clones were re-detected.

For TCR, cDNA came from 5'RACE template switching, which added a universal primer site and UMIs. TCRdb reanalysed the 5' RACE reads using MiXCR and keeps one entry per CDR3 protein. Of 200,000 to 300,000 distinct CDR3 sequences listed, around 6.7% are singletons. There are a few counts of this clonotype. Its antigen is as yet unknown. Germline CDR1 SGHRS, CDR2 YFSETQ. There are 17 residues in the CDR3. V lost 1 base, J lost 0 bases, and 13 bases lay in between. Specimen: CD4+ T cells sorted from PBMCs, collected on the day of the yellow fever booster vaccination. This clonotype was sampled from a man aged 25 to 40 who received the YFV17D yellow fever vaccine. The chain is built from TRBV5-1 and TRBJ1-4; D unresolved. The CDR3 is CASSLSPHHATNEKLFF. Here the CDR3 DNA reads TGCGCCAGCAGCTTGTCCCCACATCATGCAACTAATGAAAAACTGTTTTTT.